A single count supports the clone carrying this T cell receptor (beta chain). The antigen is not known. TCRdb re-derived calls from the reads in MiXCR, one entry per CDR3 protein. The sample holds around 69,000 distinct CDR3 sequences, 20% to 25% seen once. The data derive from a study of T cell repertoires in cytomegalovirus infection. Study-wide background: Matching HLA type and CMV infection were both indicated by public TCR beta signatures.

Regarding the study as a whole: The response measured ex vivo was dominated by TCR beta clonotypes (HLA-C-restricted and CMV-specific). Carriers of CMV plus the relevant HLA were identified by cumulative public TCR beta family frequency.

The CDR3 has 16 residues. V gave up 3 bases and J gave up 4 bases; unmatched junction bases: 7. Germline CDR1 MGHRA, CDR2 YSYEKL. This TCR was sampled from a human donor in good health (CMV status not recorded). Some clones in this sample may be carry-over from other donors' samples. This chain joins TRBV4-1 and TRBJ2-2, with 8 bases fitting TRBD1. The sequences come from CD8+ T cells from cultured PBMCs, collected from culture after CMV antigen stimulation. This CDR3 is CASSHRGQGGTGELFF. CDR3 nucleotides: TGCGCCAGCAGCCACCGCGGACAGGGTGGCACCGGGGAGCTGTTTTTT.